This T cell receptor beta chain was obtained from a study of shared clonotypes between healthy human individuals. This table comes from immunoSEQ multiplex PCR, and its TCRdb copy is limited to in-frame clones, with some not included. The sample lists around 2,000,000 clones; 90% to 95% were seen once. Germline V gives CDR1 SNHLY, CDR2 FYNNEI. V lost 4 bases, J lost 5 bases, and 9 bases stayed unmatched. The CDR3 has 16 amino acids. Sequenced input: naive CD4+ T cells sorted from blood. This sample's subset: CD45RA+ positively selected. The chain is built from TRBV2 and TRBJ2-1; 9 nucleotides agree with TRBD2. The sequence was obtained from a man aged 18 to 30 in good health. The CDR3 nucleotides read TGTGCCAGCAGTGGTTTCAGGAGCGGGGGGAACAATGAGCAGTTCTTC. It yields the protein CASSGFRSGGNNEQFF.